This TCR beta chain appears in the sequencing data of a study of tumor and adjacent non-tumor tissue in lung cancer. Regarding the study as a whole: Normal lung showed higher cumulative top 100 clone frequency than tumor. TCR diversity was significantly greater in tumor than normal lung tissue.

As for this clonotype: The antigen remains unidentified.

No cell sorting was done before RNA was extracted from the tissue. A modified ARM-PCR protocol with three rounds of nested PCR amplified TCRbeta. TCRdb redid the calling of the multiplex PCR reads with MiXCR, one entry per CDR3 protein. The sample includes around 210,000 distinct CDR3 sequences, 71% seen only once; the top ten take approximately 26%. The sample was lung tumor tissue. The receptor comes from a man in his sixties with non-small cell lung cancer.

DNA for the CDR3: TGCGCCAGCAGTCACGGACAGGGTCTCTACAATGAGCAGTTCTTC. This encodes CASSHGQGLYNEQFF. This chain joins TRBV5-1 and TRBJ2-1; 8 bases map to TRBD1. CDR3 length: 15 residues. Germline V lookup: CDR1 SGHRS, CDR2 YFSETQ. The junction had 7 bases not matched to a gene; V was cut back by 5 bases and J by 3 bases.